The following is a T cell receptor beta chain sequence with its context. Its specific antigen is unknown. The data are from a study of T cell clusters in autoimmune cytopenias (dated by TCRdb to about 2019). As for the study more broadly: Per sample, TRB sequencing gave a median depth of about 50,000 reads and a median of about 2,300 distinct TRB clonotypes. In autoimmune cytopenia patients, peripheral blood TRB and IGH repertoires were sequenced during active disease and over treatment follow-up, together with healthy, CLL and autoimmune hepatitis controls. The study was designed to test whether a disease-specific immune repertoire signature usable as a blood-based biomarker is carried by autoimmune cytopenia patients.

What the research found in general, with its limitations: GLIPH results suggested that primary autoimmune cytopenia patients were missing physiological T cell clusters, with 51 clusters found only in healthy donors compared with 17 found only in patients. The cluster-lack signature was not observed for secondary cytopenia versus CLL, as the signature was apparently masked by the dominant lymphoma-associated repertoire. Healthy donors had almost three times as many exclusive TRB clusters as active autoimmune hepatitis patients, a finding consistent with an autoimmunity-wide signature. TRB repertoire shifts, with less even repertoires observed in secondary cytopenia and CLL, were mostly attributed to lymphoma bias rather than autoimmunity. The T cell clusters were defined only in silico, and the functional role of the clusters still needed to be validated experimentally.

Looking up the germline V gene yields CDR1 MNHNS and CDR2 SASEGT. The CDR3 spans 13 residues, from the cysteine through the phenylalanine. Only the protein is on record. TRB rearrangements were amplified by multiplex PCR using a touch-down protocol with TRB-A and TRB-B primer pools mixed in one tube. Illumina adapters and sample indices were added to the amplicons through two consecutive PCR reactions using Phusion HS II polymerase. The amplicons were purified from gel with the NucleoSpin Gel and PCR Clean-up kit, after which the amplicons were quantified by Qubit and checked for quality on an Agilent 2100 Bioanalyzer. Libraries were sequenced on an Illumina MiSeq using 600-cycle, single-indexed, paired-end runs. As for how the authors treated the data: MiXCR version 2.1.12 with the default MiXCR reference library was used to align and assemble TRB reads. Each unique CDR3 nucleotide sequence defined a clone, and only productive sequences with at least two reads were analysed. Alpha-parameterized diversity profiles (alpha 0 to 5), including the Shannon (alpha 1) and Simpson (alpha 2) indices, were computed with an R script to assess repertoire diversity. Combinatorial TRB VJ usage was computed with the tcR package and compared between cohorts by principal component analysis with ade4. GLIPH was used to cluster TCRbeta CDR3s in pairs of cohorts matched for age and read depth, and a Wilcoxon test was used to compare cluster frequencies. TCRdb reprocessed the reads, reporting each CDR3 protein sequence once and no DNA. The V and J calls were not made by the authors but by TCRdb's processing. The sample's table covers 15,000 or so distinct CDR3 sequences. In total, the top ten clones hold approximately 2% of the sample.

Each sample's TRB amplification started from 250 ng of peripheral blood genomic DNA, which corresponds to 35,000 to 40,000 genome equivalents. What was sequenced was peripheral blood. This chain joins TRBV6-1 to TRBJ2-7. The receptor was isolated from a human donor with an autoimmune cytopenia or autoimmune hepatitis (not recorded which). CDR3 reads: CASRDGSENEQYF.